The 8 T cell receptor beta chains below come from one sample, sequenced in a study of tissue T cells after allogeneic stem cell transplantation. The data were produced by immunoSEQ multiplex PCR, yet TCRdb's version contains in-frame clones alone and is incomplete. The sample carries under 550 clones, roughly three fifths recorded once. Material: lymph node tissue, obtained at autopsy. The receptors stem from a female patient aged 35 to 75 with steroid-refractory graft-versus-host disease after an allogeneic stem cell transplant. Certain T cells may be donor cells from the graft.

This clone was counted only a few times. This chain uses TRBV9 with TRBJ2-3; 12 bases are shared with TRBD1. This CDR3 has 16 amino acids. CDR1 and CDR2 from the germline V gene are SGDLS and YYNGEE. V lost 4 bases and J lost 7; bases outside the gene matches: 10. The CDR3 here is CASSTILGQGAYTQYF. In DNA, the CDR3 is TGTGCCAGCAGCACCATCCTGGGACAGGGGGCGTATACGCAGTATTTT.

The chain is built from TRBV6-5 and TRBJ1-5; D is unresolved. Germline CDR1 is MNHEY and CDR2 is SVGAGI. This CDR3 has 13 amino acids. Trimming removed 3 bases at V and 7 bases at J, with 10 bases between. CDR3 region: CASSYGNEQPQHF. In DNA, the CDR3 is TGTGCCAGCAGTTATGGGAACGAACAGCCCCAGCATTTT.

For the CDR3, the DNA is TGTGCCACCAGGGGACCGAACACTGAAGCTTTCTTT. Protein sequence: CATRGPNTEAFF. V is TRBV11-3 and J is TRBJ1-1; tentatively, D is TRBD1 (6 bases). This CDR3 has 12 residues. V was clipped by 10 bases and J by 1 base, with 10 bases between them. From germline, CDR1 is SGHNT and CDR2 YENEEA.

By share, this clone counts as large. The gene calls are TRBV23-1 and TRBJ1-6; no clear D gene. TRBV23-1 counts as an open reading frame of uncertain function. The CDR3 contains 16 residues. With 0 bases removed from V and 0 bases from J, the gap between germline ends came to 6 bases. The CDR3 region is CASSQSACSYNSPLHF. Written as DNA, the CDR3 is TGCGCCAGCAGTCAATCGGCGTGCTCCTATAATTCACCCCTCCACTTT.

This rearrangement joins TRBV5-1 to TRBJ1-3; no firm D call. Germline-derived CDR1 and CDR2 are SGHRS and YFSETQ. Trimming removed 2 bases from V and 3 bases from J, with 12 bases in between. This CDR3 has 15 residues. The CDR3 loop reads CASSLGSAFGNTIYF. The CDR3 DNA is TGCGCCAGCAGCTTAGGGTCGGCCTTTGGAAACACCATATATTTT.

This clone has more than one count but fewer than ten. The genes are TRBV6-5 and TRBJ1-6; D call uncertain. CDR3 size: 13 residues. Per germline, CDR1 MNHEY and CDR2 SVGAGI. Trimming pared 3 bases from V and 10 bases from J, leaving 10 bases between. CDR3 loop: CASSYELGSPLHF. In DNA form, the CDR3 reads TGTGCCAGCAGTTATGAGTTGGGGTCACCCCTCCACTTT.

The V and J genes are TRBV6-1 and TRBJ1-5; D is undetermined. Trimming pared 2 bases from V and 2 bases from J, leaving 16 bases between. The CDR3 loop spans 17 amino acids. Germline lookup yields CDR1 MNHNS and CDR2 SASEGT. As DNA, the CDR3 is TGTGCCAGCAGTGAATTGGAGGCCCATTTTGGCAATCAGCCCCAGCATTTT. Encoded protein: CASSELEAHFGNQPQHF.

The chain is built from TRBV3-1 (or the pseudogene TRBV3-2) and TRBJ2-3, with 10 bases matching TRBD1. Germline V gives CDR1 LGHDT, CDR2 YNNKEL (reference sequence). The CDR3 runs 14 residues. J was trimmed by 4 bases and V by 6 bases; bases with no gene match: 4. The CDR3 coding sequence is TGTGCCAGCAGGCCCGGGACAGGGGCAGATACGCAGTATTTT. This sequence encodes CASRPGTGADTQYF.